This T cell receptor beta chain was sequenced during a study of OX40 agonist ivuxolimab in advanced cancers. Study summary: Past anti-PD-1, anti-PD-L1 or anti-CTLA-4 therapy was accepted, and approximately 37% had received some. Broader study findings: Mean expanded clone counts were higher in CD8+ than CD4+ T cells.

Baseline was the first blood sampling point, followed by cycle 4 day 1 and cycle 7 day 1. About this clone itself: The antigen remains undetermined.

Method: immunoSEQ multiplex PCR; TCRdb's copy keeps in-frame clones and lacks some. Of some 90,000 clones in the sample, 92% were seen once. J lost 1 base, V lost 4 bases, and 6 bases had no gene match. This CDR3 region has 15 residues. Germline V lookup: CDR1 SGDLS, CDR2 YYNGEE. The V gene is TRBV9, the J gene TRBJ2-5, with TRBD1 matching 8 bases. The specimen comprised CD4+ or CD8+ T cells sorted from blood, sampled in a trial of the OX40 agonist ivuxolimab. The TCR sequence derives from an adult with an advanced solid tumor such as melanoma, head and neck, liver or kidney cancer. This CDR3 is CASSPGGRPQETQYF. The CDR3 nucleotides read TGTGCCAGCAGCCCAGGGGGCAGGCCCCAAGAGACCCAGTACTTC.